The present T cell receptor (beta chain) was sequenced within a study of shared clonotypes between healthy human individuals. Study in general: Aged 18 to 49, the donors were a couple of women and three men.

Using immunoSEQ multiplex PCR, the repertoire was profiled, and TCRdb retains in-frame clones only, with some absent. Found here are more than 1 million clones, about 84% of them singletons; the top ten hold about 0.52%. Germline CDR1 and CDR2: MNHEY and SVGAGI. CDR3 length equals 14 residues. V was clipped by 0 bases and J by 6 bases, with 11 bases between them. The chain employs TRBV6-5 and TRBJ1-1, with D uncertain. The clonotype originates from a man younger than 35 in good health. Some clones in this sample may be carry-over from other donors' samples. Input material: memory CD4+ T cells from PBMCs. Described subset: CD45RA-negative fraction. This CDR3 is CASSYSGRRAEAFF. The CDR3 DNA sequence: TGTGCCAGCAGTTACTCGGGCCGTCGCGCTGAAGCTTTCTTT.